This TCR beta chain was captured by sequencing in a study of shared clonotypes between healthy human individuals. Whole-study results and caveats: Rarefaction showed sorted-subset sequencing was incomplete despite large depth. There were few donors, and this limited the genetic and exposure-history diversity represented.

CD45RO-negative cells were positively selected for CCR7, leaving out terminally differentiated effector memory CD45RA+ cells. Comments on this clone: Its target is not known.

Sequencing was at deep level. Only in-frame clones appear in the TCRdb table, and some are missing; sequencing was by immunoSEQ multiplex PCR. Of nearly 2 million clones listed, about 95% were seen once; the top ten hold 1.2%. The TCR sequence derives from a man younger than 35 in good health. The material sequenced was naive CD8+ T cells sorted from blood.

CDR3 loop: CASTSTGEKGEQYF. CDR3 nucleotides: TGTGCCAGCACCTCGACGGGTGAAAAGGGCGAGCAGTACTTC. The chain carries TRBV7-9 and TRBJ2-7; no firm D call. V was clipped by 7 bases and J by 6 bases, with 19 bases between them. The CDR3 consists of 14 residues. CDR1 and CDR2 from the germline V gene are SEHNR and FQNEAQ (reference sequence). Full variable domain (outside the CDR3, taken from reference TRBV7-9 and TRBJ2-7): DTGVSQNPRHKITKRGQNVTFRCDPISEHNRLYWYRQTLGQGPEFLTYFQNEAQLEKSRLLSDRFSAERPKGSFSTLEIQRTEQGDSAMYLCASTSTGEKGEQYFGPGTRLTVT.